These T cell receptor beta chains were read from a single sample in a study of Ad26.COV2.S vaccination and SARS-CoV-2 variants. Sequencing used immunoSEQ multiplex PCR; TCRdb keeps in-frame clones, though not all of them. Of roughly 700,000 clones in the sample, more than 70% were seen once. Here the sequenced sample was peripheral blood, taken in a trial of Ad26.COV2.S vaccine versus placebo. These receptors were obtained from a person aged 18-60 years who received the Ad26.COV2.S COVID-19 vaccine or a placebo. The CDR3 runs from the conserved cysteine through the conserved F or W. D genes are given only for firm matches. Size values are once, few and many counts, or a class for expanded clones, and some rows have none.

TRBJ2-3 | TRBV7-2 | TRBD2 | NA | TGTGCCAGCAGGGTAGCGGGAGGGTCCGAAGATACGCAGTATTTT | CASRVAGGSEDTQYF
TRBJ1-2 | TRBV3-1/TRBV3-2 | NA | NA | TGTGCCAGCAGCCAGCCAGGGAATGATGGCTACACCTTC | CASSQPGNDGYTF
TRBJ1-2 | TRBV2 | NA | NA | TGTGCCAGCAGTAAGGGAAAGACACAGGGACCCCAAAGGGGCTACACCTTC | CASSKGKTQGPQRGYTF
TRBJ2-1 | TRBV11-2 | NA | NA | TGTGCCAGCAGCTTAGCAGGGGCCTACAATGAGCAGTTCTTC | CASSLAGAYNEQFF
TRBJ2-1 | TRBV7-8 | TRBD2 | NA | TGTGCCAGCAGCTCCTCCCTAGCGGTGTTCTTC | CASSSSLAVFF
TRBJ1-4 | TRBV7-9 | NA | NA | TGTGCCAGCAGCTTGGGGACACTTGCAACTAATGAAAAACTGTTTTTT | CASSLGTLATNEKLFF
TRBJ2-3 | TRBV11-3 | NA | NA | TGTGCCAGCAGCTTAGGTTCCGAATATAGCACAGATACGCAGTATTTT | CASSLGSEYSTDTQYF
TRBJ2-5 | TRBV30 | NA | once | TGTGCCTGGAGTTTTAGGCAAGGCGAGACCCAGTACTTC | CAWSFRQGETQYF
TRBJ2-3 | TRBV6-5 | TRBD2 | NA | TGTGCCAGCAGACTACTAGCGGGAGATACGCAGTATTTT | CASRLLAGDTQYF
TRBJ1-1 | TRBV19 | NA | NA | TGTGCCAGTAGTATTACCCGTACTGAAGCTTTCTTT | CASSITRTEAFF
TRBJ2-7 | TRBV6-5 | NA | once | TGTGCCAGCACCCCGGTGGGGGGCAACTACGAGCAGTACTTC | CASTPVGGNYEQYF
TRBJ2-2 | TRBV12-3/TRBV12-4 | NA | NA | TGTGCCAGCAGCGGCGGGAACACCGGGGAGCTGTTTTTT | CASSGGNTGELFF
TRBJ2-2 | TRBV6-1 | NA | NA | TGTGCCAGCAGTGACAGGAGGAAGAACACCGGGGAGCTGTTTTTT | CASSDRRKNTGELFF
TRBJ2-5 | TRBV4-1 | NA | NA | TGCGCCAGCAGCCCCCTAAGGGAAGGGGAGACCCAGTACTTC | CASSPLREGETQYF
TRBJ2-7 | TRBV7-9 | NA | NA | TGTGCCAGCAGCCTTTCTAGGGCCGCCTACGAGCAGTACTTC | CASSLSRAAYEQYF
TRBJ2-3 | TRBV13 | NA | NA | TGTGCCAGCAGCCAAACAGATACGCAGTATTTT | CASSQTDTQYF
TRBJ2-1 | TRBV29-1 | NA | once | TGCAGCGTTGAAGATTCACTGGGGCACTCCTACAATGAGCAGTTCTTC | CSVEDSLGHSYNEQFF
TRBJ2-5 | TRBV30 | TRBD1 | NA | TGTGCCTGGAGTGCCCCCACGACAGGGGGCGCAGGGGAGACCCAGTACTTC | CAWSAPTTGGAGETQYF
TRBJ1-1 | TRBV10-3 | NA | NA | TGTGCCATCAGTGATGGTCAGCCATCGGGCACTGAAGCTTTCTTT | CAISDGQPSGTEAFF
TRBJ2-2 | TRBV7-8 | TRBD2 | many | TGTGCCAGCAGCTCGACTAGCCCGAACACCGGGGAGCTGTTTTTT | CASSSTSPNTGELFF
TRBJ1-6 | TRBV7-9 | TRBD1 | NA | TGTGCCAGCAGCTTTCAGGGGGCGGGTAATTCACCCCTCCACTTT | CASSFQGAGNSPLHF
TRBJ1-1 | TRBV7-3 | NA | NA | TGTGCCAGCAGTTCTACAGTTACCTCAGAAGCTTTCTTT | CASSSTVTSEAFF
TRBJ1-6 | TRBV6-5 | NA | NA | TGTGCCAGCAGTTTAACGGTTAATTCACCCCTCCACTTT | CASSLTVNSPLHF
TRBJ2-7 | TRBV6-5 | NA | NA | TGTGCCAGCAGTTACTCACAGGGCTACGAGCAGTACTTC | CASSYSQGYEQYF
TRBJ1-1 | TRBV6-1 | NA | NA | TGTGCCAGCAGTGAACGGGTTGGAGCTTTCTTT | CASSERVGAFF
TRBJ2-7 | TRBV28 | NA | NA | TGTGCCAGCAGGCCCCAAGGGGCGGGAACCTACGAGCAGTACTTC | CASRPQGAGTYEQYF
TRBJ2-1 | TRBV7-9 | NA | NA | TGTGCCAGCAGCTCCCTCCGGGACTCAGAGGGTAATGAGCAGTTCTTC | CASSSLRDSEGNEQFF
TRBJ1-5 | TRBV7-9 | NA | NA | TGTGCCAGCAGCCTGGTCGGGGGGCGATATAGCAATCAGCCCCAGCATTTT | CASSLVGGRYSNQPQHF
TRBJ1-4 | TRBV10-2 | NA | NA | TGCGCCAGCAGTGAGCAGGGTTCTGAAAAACTGTTTTTT | CASSEQGSEKLFF